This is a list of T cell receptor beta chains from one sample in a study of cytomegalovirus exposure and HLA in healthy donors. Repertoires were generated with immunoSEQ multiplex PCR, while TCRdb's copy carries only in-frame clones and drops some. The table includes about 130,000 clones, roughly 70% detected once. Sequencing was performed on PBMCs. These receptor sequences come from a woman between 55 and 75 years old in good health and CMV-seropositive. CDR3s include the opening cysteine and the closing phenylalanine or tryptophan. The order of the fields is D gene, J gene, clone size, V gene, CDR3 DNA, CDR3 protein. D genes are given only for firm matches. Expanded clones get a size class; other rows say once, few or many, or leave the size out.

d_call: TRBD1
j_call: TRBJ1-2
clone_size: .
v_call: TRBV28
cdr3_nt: TGTGCCAGCAGTTTGGACAGGAACTATGGCTACACCTTC
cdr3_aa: CASSLDRNYGYTF

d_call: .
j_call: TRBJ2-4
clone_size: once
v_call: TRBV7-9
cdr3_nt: TGTGCCAGCAGCTTGGAGGGAGTAGCCAAAAACATTCAGTACTTC
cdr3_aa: CASSLEGVAKNIQYF

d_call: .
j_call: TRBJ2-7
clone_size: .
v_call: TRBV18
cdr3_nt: TGTGCCAGCTCACCGGATGCAGGGTCCTACGAGCAGTACTTC
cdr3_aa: CASSPDAGSYEQYF

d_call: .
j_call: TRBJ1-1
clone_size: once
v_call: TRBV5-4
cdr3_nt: TGTGCCAGCAGCTTTTGGTCGCAGGGTGGCACTGAAGCTTTCTTT
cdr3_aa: CASSFWSQGGTEAFF

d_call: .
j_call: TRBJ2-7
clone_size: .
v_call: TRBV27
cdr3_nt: TGTGCCAGCAACCAACTGGGGCAGGGTCGGAACGAGCAGTACTTC
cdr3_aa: CASNQLGQGRNEQYF

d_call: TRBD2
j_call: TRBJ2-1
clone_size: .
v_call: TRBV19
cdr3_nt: TGTGCCAGTAGTATGGCGGGACTAGCGGTGAGTGAGCAGTTCTTC
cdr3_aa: CASSMAGLAVSEQFF

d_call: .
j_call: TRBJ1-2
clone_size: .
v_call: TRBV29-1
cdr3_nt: TGCAGCGCTACTAGATTCGCGGGGAATGGCTACACCTTC
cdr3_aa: CSATRFAGNGYTF

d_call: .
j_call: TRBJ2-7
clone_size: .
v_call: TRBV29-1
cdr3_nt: TGCAGCGTTGGACAGACGAACTACGAGCAGTACTTC
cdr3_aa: CSVGQTNYEQYF

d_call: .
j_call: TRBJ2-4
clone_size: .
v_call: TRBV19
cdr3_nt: TGTGCCAGTACCCATAGGGGGGGGAGGGAGAGAAACATTCAGTACTTC
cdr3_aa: CASTHRGGRERNIQYF

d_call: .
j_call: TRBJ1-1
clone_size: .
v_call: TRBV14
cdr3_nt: TGTGCCAGCAGCCAAGTGCCCAGAGGGAACACTGAAGCTTTCTTT
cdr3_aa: CASSQVPRGNTEAFF

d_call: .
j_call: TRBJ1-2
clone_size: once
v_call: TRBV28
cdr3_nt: TGTGCCAGCAGTTCCCGACAGGAATTCTATGGCTACACCTTC
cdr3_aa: CASSSRQEFYGYTF

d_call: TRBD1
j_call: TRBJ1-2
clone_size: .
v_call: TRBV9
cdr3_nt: TGTGCCAGCAGGAGGGGGCAGGGTAGGCTTAACTATGGCTACACCTTC
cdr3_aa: CASRRGQGRLNYGYTF

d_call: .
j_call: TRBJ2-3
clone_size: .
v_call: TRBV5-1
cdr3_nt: TGCGCCAGCAGCTTGGAGGTCGGGAGCGCAGATACGCAGTATTTT
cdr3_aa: CASSLEVGSADTQYF

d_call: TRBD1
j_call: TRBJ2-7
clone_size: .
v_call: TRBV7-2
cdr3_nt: TGTGCCAGCAGCCTTACAGGGGGTAGCTCCTACGAGCAGTACTTC
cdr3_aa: CASSLTGGSSYEQYF

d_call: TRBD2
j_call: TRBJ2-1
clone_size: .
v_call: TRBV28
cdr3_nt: TGTGCCAGCAGTCCACAGTCCCCTAGCGGAGGTTGGAATGAGCAGTTCTTC
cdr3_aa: CASSPQSPSGGWNEQFF

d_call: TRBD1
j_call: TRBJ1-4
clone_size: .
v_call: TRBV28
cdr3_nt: TGTGCCAGCAGGTTACCAGGGGGTGGTGAAAAACTGTTTTTT
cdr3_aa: CASRLPGGGEKLFF

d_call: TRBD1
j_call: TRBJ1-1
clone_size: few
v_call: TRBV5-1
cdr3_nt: TGCGCCAGCAGCCTAATGGGACAGGGGCGGTCTGAAGCTTTCTTT
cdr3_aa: CASSLMGQGRSEAFF

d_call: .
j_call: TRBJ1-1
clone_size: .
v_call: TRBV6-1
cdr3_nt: TGTGCCAGCAGTGAAGCGGGGGGGCCAACTGAAGCTTTCTTT
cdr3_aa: CASSEAGGPTEAFF

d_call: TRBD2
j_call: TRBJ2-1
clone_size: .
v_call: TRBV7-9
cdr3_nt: TGTGCCAGCAGCTCCTATAGCGGGAGGGCCGGAAATGAGCAGTTCTTC
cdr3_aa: CASSSYSGRAGNEQFF

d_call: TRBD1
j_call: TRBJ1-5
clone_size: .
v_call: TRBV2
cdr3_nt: TGTGCCAGCAGCGCCAATGACAGGGCTCAGCCCCAGCATTTT
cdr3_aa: CASSANDRAQPQHF

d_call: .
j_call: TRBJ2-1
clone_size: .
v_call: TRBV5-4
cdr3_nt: TGTGCCAGCAGCTCATTTAGCGTAACCTACAATGAGCAGTTCTTC
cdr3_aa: CASSSFSVTYNEQFF

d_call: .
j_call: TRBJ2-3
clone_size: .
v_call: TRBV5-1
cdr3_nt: TGCGCCAGCAGCTTACGACTAACCGGGGGCACAGATACGCAGTATTTT
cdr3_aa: CASSLRLTGGTDTQYF

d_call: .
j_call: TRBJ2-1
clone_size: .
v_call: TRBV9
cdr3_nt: TGTGCCAGCAGCGTGGGCGGGGAGAGCTACAATGAGCAGTTCTTC
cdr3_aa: CASSVGGESYNEQFF

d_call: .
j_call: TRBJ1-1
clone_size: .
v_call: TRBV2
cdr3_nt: TGTGCCAGCAGGAGCGAGGAGGGGACTGAAGCTTTCTTT
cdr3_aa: CASRSEEGTEAFF

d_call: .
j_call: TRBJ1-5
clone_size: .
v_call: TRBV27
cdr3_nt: TGTGCCACCCAGTCCCTGGAAGGGGCGCGGGGTCAGCCCCAGCATTTT
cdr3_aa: CATQSLEGARGQPQHF

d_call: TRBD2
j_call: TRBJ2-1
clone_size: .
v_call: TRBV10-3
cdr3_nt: TGTGCCATCAGTGAGACGGGACTAGCGGGAGTGAGTGAGCAGTTCTTC
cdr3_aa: CAISETGLAGVSEQFF

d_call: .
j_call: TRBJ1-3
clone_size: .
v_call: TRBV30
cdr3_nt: TGTGCCTGGAGGCCCACGGGGTCCGGAAACACCATATATTTT
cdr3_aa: CAWRPTGSGNTIYF

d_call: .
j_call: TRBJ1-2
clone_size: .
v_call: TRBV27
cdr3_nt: TGTGCCAGCAGTTTGTTCAGGGGTTCGGACTATGGCTACACCTTC
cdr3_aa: CASSLFRGSDYGYTF

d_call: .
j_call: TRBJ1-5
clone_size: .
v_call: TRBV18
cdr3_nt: TGTGCCAGCTCCCAACAGGGTGCGAGGAATCAGCCCCAGCATTTT
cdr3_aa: CASSQQGARNQPQHF

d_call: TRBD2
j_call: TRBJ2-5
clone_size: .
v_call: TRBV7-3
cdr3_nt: TGTGCCAGCAGCCCTAGCGGGAGAGAGACCCAGTACTTC
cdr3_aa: CASSPSGRETQYF

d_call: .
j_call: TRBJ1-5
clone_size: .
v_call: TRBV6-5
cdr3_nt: TGTGCCAGCCGAAATCTAATGGGCAATCAGCCCCAGCATTTT
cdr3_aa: CASRNLMGNQPQHF

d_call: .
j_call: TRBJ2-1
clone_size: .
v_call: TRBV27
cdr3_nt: TGTGCCAGCGCAAGGGACTTCTCCTACAATGAGCAGTTCTTC
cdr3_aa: CASARDFSYNEQFF

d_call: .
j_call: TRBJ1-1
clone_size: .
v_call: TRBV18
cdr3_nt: TGTGCCAGCTCACCGGACAGCCTTACTATGAACACTGAAGCTTTCTTT
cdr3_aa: CASSPDSLTMNTEAFF

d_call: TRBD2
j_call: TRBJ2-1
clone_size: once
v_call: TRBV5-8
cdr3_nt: TGTGCCAGCAGCCTCGGGGGGGGAGTGGTCGATGAGCAGTTCTTC
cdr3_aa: CASSLGGGVVDEQFF

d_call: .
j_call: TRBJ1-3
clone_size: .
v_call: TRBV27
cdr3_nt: TGTGCCAGCAGAGCAAATCAGGGTACCGGAAACACCATATATTTT
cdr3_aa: CASRANQGTGNTIYF

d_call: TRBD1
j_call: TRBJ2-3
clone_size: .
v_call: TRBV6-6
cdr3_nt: TGTGCCAGCAGTAAGGGACAGCGGAATGGGGATACGCAGTATTTT
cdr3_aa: CASSKGQRNGDTQYF

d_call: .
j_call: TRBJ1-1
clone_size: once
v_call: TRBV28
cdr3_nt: TGTGCCAGCAGTTCGTACACTGAAGCTTTCTTT
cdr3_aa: CASSSYTEAFF

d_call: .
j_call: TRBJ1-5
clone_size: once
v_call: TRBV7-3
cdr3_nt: TGTGCCAGCAGCCCCCGGGTCAAAGGCAGCAATCAGCCCCAGCATTTT
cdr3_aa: CASSPRVKGSNQPQHF

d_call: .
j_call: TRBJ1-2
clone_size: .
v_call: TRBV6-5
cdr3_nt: TGTGCCAGCAGTAGACGAGAAACGGGTGGCTACACCTTC
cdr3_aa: CASSRRETGGYTF

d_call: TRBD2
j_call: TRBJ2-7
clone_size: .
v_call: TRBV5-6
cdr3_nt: TGTGCCAGCAGCCAAGAGACTAGCGAGCAGCGCTACGAGCAGTACTTC
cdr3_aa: CASSQETSEQRYEQYF

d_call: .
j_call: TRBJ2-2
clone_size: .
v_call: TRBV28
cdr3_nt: TGTGCCAGTTTGGCGGGGACCGGGGAGCTGTTTTTT
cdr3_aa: CASLAGTGELFF